The 23 T cell receptor beta chains listed next were all sequenced from one sample in a study of blood T cell repertoires in COVID-19. The method was immunoSEQ multiplex PCR; TCRdb's version includes in-frame clones alone and lacks a portion of them. The data hold fewer than 400,000 clones, with 70% to 90% observed a single time. Sequenced input: PBMCs or T cells enriched from blood (not recorded which). These receptors were obtained from a man aged 30 to 45 who had recovered from COVID-19.

This chain uses TRBV18 with TRBJ2-7; a weak D match, TRBD2 (5 bases). This CDR3 is built from 15 residues. CDR1 and CDR2 (germline): KGHSH, LQKENI. Trimming pared 3 bases from V and 3 bases from J, leaving 15 bases between. The CDR3 reads CASSPRRSGLYEQYF. The DNA for the CDR3 is TGTGCCAGCTCACCCCGCAGATCCGGACTCTACGAGCAGTACTTC.

The rearrangement joins TRBV25-1 to TRBJ2-3; TRBD1 is a possible D gene (6 bases). The germline V gene has CDR1 MGHDK and CDR2 SYGVNS. The CDR3 contains 13 residues. The germline V and J ends were trimmed by 6 bases and 10 bases, with 17 bases remaining between them. The chain's CDR3 is CASSLTGTNAQYF. The CDR3 nucleotides are TGTGCCAGCAGCCTCACCGGGACAAATGCGCAGTATTTT.

This chain uses TRBV5-4 with TRBJ1-4; 8 bases match TRBD1. Germline V gene data show CDR1 as SGHNT and CDR2 as YYREEE (reference sequence). CDR3 length: 15 residues. The junction had 7 bases not matched to a gene; V was cut back by 4 bases and J by 5 bases. The CDR3: CASSVQQGGNEKLFF. In DNA form, the CDR3 reads TGTGCCAGCAGCGTACAACAGGGGGGGAATGAAAAACTGTTTTTT.

The V call is TRBV27, the J call TRBJ2-6; D is uncertain. The germline CDR1 and CDR2 sequences are MNHEY and SMNVEV (reference sequence). This CDR3 comprises 15 residues. The V gene lost 4 bases and the J gene lost 2 bases, with 9 bases spanning the gap. The CDR3 DNA follows: TGTGCCAGCAGTTCATACTCCCCTGGGGCCAACGTCCTGACTTTC. Translation gives CASSSYSPGANVLTF.

The chain has TRBV19 and TRBJ1-2, with TRBD1 matching 7 bases. This CDR3 comprises 15 residues. CDR1 and CDR2 (germline): LNHDA, SQIVND (reference sequence). The J segment lost 5 bases and the V segment lost 2 bases, leaving 8 bases of the junction unmatched. CDR3 sequence: CASSIMYGTEYGYTF. The CDR3 DNA follows: TGTGCCAGTAGTATAATGTATGGGACAGAATATGGCTACACCTTC.

The chain uses TRBV5-1 and TRBJ1-6, with D possibly TRBD1 on 5 matching bases. The CDR3 sequence is 14 residues long. The germline gives CDR1 SGHRS, CDR2 YFSETQ. V shed 4 bases and J shed 7 bases, with 12 bases lying between them. The CDR3 DNA is TGCGCCAGCAGCCGCGACAGCTCCAATTCACCCCTCCACTTT. This gives the protein CASSRDSSNSPLHF.

This clone was seen just once. The gene calls are TRBV6-1 and TRBJ2-1, with D perhaps TRBD2 (6 bases). The germline V gene encodes CDR1 MNHNS and CDR2 SASEGT. The CDR3 consists of 15 residues. V was trimmed by 0 bases and J by 4 bases, leaving 10 bases between them. This CDR3 is CASSEAPGDYNEQFF. The CDR3 bases are TGTGCCAGCAGTGAAGCGCCGGGGGATTACAATGAGCAGTTCTTC.

The chain carries TRBV11-3 and TRBJ2-7; D uncertain. Germline CDR1 reads SGHNT; CDR2 reads YENEEA. This CDR3 comprises 13 residues. V was trimmed by 5 bases and J by 3 bases, leaving 11 bases between them. The CDR3 sequence: CASSVMADYEQYF. For the CDR3, the DNA is TGTGCCAGCAGCGTAATGGCTGACTACGAGCAGTACTTC.

This clone was observed once. The chain couples TRBV2 to TRBJ2-3; 13 bases agree with TRBD2. Per germline, CDR1 SNHLY and CDR2 FYNNEI. The CDR3 is 16 residues long. V was pared by 6 bases and J by 6 bases, with 9 bases of the junction left unmatched. CDR3 in DNA: TGTGCCAGCAGCTCAACTAGCGGGGGGGCAGCGGATACGCAGTATTTT. Translation gives CASSSTSGGAADTQYF.

In this sample, this clone turned up once. This rearrangement joins TRBV7-9 to TRBJ2-7; D unresolved. The CDR3 length is 13 residues. Germline V gene lookup returns CDR1 SEHNR and CDR2 FQNEAQ (reference sequence). Trimming took 7 bases from V and 0 from J, leaving 10 bases between them. The DNA of the CDR3 is TGTGCCAGCACCTCGTGGAGCTCCTACGAGCAGTACTTC. Translation: CASTSWSSYEQYF.

This CDR3 reads CAWREQGARYYGYTF. Written as DNA, the CDR3 is TGTGCCTGGAGGGAACAGGGGGCACGGTACTATGGCTACACCTTC. The V and J genes are TRBV30 and TRBJ1-2; 9 bases are shared with TRBD1. J lost 3 bases, V lost 3 bases, and 8 bases had no gene match. CDR3 length: 15 residues. Looked up from germline, CDR1 is GTSNPN and CDR2 is SVGIG (reference sequence).

This clone was counted a single time. The chain is built from TRBV29-1 and TRBJ2-5; 8 positions agree with TRBD1. The CDR3 covers 14 residues. CDR1 is SQVTM, CDR2 ANQGSEA, per germline. J gave up 1 base and V 4 bases, and 5 bases lay outside the gene matches. This chain's CDR3 is CSVVPQGAQETQYF. As DNA, the CDR3 is TGCAGCGTTGTACCGCAGGGGGCCCAAGAGACCCAGTACTTC.

The chain recombines TRBV5-1 with TRBJ2-7, with 9 nucleotides matching TRBD1. Trimming cost V 2 bases and J 0 bases; bases outside gene matches: 3. This CDR3 has 15 amino acids. Germline-derived CDR1 and CDR2 are SGHRS and YFSETQ. The CDR3 nucleotides read TGCGCCAGCAGCTTACCGGGACAGGGCTCCTACGAGCAGTACTTC. It is translated as CASSLPGQGSYEQYF.

This chain connects TRBV10-3 to TRBJ1-1; D remains ambiguous. V lost 6 bases to trimming and J lost 2 bases, with 4 bases between them. Per germline, CDR1 ENHRY and CDR2 SYGVKD. The CDR3 spans 11 residues. The CDR3 protein is CAIRANTEAFF. DNA of the CDR3: TGTGCCATCAGAGCAAACACTGAAGCTTTCTTT.

The gene calls are TRBV30 and TRBJ1-5; a weak D match, TRBD1 (5 bases). The germline gives CDR1 GTSNPN, CDR2 SVGIG (reference sequence). This CDR3 has 15 residues. The V and J ends lost 0 bases and 7 bases respectively, with 16 bases between them. CDR3 nucleotides: TGTGCCTGGAGTGTAAGGGGAGAGCGGGGCCAGCCCCAGCATTTT. Protein: CAWSVRGERGQPQHF.

The V and J genes are TRBV7-9 and TRBJ1-1, with D perhaps matching TRBD1 (5 bases). From germline, CDR1 is SEHNR and CDR2 FQNEAQ (reference sequence). With 3 bases removed from V and 5 bases from J, the gap between germline ends came to 13 bases. This CDR3 is 14 amino acids long. The CDR3 loop is CASSFGGYVTEAFF. CDR3 nucleotide sequence: TGTGCCAGCAGCTTCGGGGGGTACGTTACTGAAGCTTTCTTT.

The gene calls are TRBV19 and TRBJ1-2; perhaps TRBD1 as D (6 bases). The V gene's germline CDR1 is LNHDA and CDR2 SQIVND (reference sequence). The CDR3 runs 15 residues. V lost 3 bases and J lost 7, with 18 bases in between. The chain's CDR3 is CASSIGWGPGSGYTF. The DNA for the CDR3 is TGTGCCAGTAGTATCGGGTGGGGGCCGGGCTCTGGCTACACCTTC. The full variable domain, with the rest looked up from reference TRBV19 and TRBJ1-2, is DGGITQSPKYLFRKEGQNVTLSCEQNLNHDAMYWYRQDPGQGLRLIYYSQIVNDFQKGDIAEGYSVSREKKESFPLTVTSAQKNPTAFYLCASSIGWGPGSGYTFGSGTRLTVV.

The chain carries TRBV9 and TRBJ1-1, with D unresolved. The germline gives CDR1 SGDLS, CDR2 YYNGEE. The length of the CDR3 is 13 residues. V dropped 1 base and J dropped 0 bases, with 4 bases sitting between them. The CDR3, as DNA: TGTGCCAGCAGCGTAAGCGTGAACACTGAAGCTTTCTTT. Its protein product is CASSVSVNTEAFF.

The chain links TRBV2 to TRBJ2-7, with 10 bases identical to TRBD2. The germline gives CDR1 SNHLY, CDR2 FYNNEI. CDR3 length equals 16 residues. V was pared by 2 bases and J by 6 bases, with 10 bases of the junction left unmatched. The CDR3 loop is CASSESSGGSKSEQYF. The CDR3 nucleotides read TGTGCCAGCAGTGAATCTAGCGGGGGTAGCAAGTCCGAGCAGTACTTC.

The chain carries TRBV7-9 and TRBJ1-2; D possibly corresponds to TRBD1 (5 bases). Germline CDR1 and CDR2: SEHNR and FQNEAQ (reference sequence). The CDR3 sequence is 16 residues long. Trimming left V 5 bases short and J 4 bases short, with 20 bases between. The CDR3 DNA follows: TGTGCCAGCAGCCCAGCGAATGGGGGACTCGGCTATGGCTACACCTTC. Protein: CASSPANGGLGYGYTF.

This chain connects TRBV7-9 to TRBJ1-1, with D possibly TRBD1 on 5 matching bases. The V end lost 5 bases, the J end lost 1 base, and 14 bases lay between the germline ends. The CDR3 spans 15 residues. The germline CDR1 and CDR2 sequences are SEHNR and FQNEAQ (reference sequence). Written as DNA, the CDR3 is TGTGCCAGCAGCCAGCTGGGGCACCAGAACACTGAAGCTTTCTTT. Translation: CASSQLGHQNTEAFF.

The rearrangement links TRBV7-2 to TRBJ2-7; D may be TRBD1 (6 bases). The CDR3 has 14 amino acids. V gave up 2 bases and J gave up 1 base, with 9 bases separating them. Germline-derived CDR1 and CDR2 are SGHTA and FQGNSA. CDR3 sequence (DNA): TGTGCCAGCAGCTTAACTACAGGGTCCTACGAGCAGTACTTC. Translating gives CASSLTTGSYEQYF.

The chain employs TRBV7-9 and TRBJ2-7; 11 bases align to TRBD2. Germline V gene sequence: CDR1 SEHNR, CDR2 FQNEAQ (reference sequence). Trimming at V came to 2 bases and at J to 2 bases, leaving 8 bases not matched to a gene. This CDR3 has 17 amino acids. CDR3 in DNA: TGTGCCAGCAGCTTACGAAGAGGACTAGCGGGCCCCTACGAGCAGTACTTC. Its protein is CASSLRRGLAGPYEQYF.